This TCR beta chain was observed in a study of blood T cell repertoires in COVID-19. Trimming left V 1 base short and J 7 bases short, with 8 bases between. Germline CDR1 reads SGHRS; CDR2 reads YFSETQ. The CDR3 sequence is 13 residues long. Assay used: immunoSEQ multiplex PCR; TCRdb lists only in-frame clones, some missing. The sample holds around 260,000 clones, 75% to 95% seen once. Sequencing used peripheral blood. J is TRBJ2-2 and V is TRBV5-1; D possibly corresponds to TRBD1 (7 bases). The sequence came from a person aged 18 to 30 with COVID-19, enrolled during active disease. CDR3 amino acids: CASSLQGGGELFF. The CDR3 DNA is TGCGCCAGCAGCTTGCAGGGGGGCGGGGAGCTGTTTTTT.